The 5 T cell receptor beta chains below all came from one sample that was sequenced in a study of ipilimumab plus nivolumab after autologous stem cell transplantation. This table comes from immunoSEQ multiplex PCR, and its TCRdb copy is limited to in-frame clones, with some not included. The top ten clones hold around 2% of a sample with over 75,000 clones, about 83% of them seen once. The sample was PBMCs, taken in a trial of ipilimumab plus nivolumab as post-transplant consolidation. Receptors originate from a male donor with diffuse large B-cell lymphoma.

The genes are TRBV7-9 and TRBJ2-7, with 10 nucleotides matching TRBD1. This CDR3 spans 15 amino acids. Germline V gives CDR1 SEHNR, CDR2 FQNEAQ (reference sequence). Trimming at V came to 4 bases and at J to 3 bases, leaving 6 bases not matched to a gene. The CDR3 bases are TGTGCCAGCAGCTCCCTGGGACAGGGGCTCTACGAGCAGTACTTC. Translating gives CASSSLGQGLYEQYF.

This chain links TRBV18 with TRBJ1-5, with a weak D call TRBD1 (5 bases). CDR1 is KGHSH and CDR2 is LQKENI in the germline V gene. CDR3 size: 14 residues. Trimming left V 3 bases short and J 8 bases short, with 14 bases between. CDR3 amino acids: CASSPQGGKEPQHF. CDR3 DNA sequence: TGTGCCAGCTCACCCCAGGGTGGTAAAGAGCCCCAGCATTTT.

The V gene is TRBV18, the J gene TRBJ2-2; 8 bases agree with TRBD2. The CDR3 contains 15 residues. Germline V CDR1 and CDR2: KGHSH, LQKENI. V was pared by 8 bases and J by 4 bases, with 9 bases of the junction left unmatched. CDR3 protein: CASRDGGASTGELFF. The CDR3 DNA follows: TGTGCCAGCCGAGACGGGGGGGCTTCCACCGGGGAGCTGTTTTTT.

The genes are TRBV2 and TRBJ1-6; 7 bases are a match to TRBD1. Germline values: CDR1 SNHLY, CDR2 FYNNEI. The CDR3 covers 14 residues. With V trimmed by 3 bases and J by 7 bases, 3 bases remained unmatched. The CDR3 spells CASSEGQPNSPLHF. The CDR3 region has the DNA TGTGCCAGCAGTGAGGGACAGCCAAATTCACCCCTCCACTTT.

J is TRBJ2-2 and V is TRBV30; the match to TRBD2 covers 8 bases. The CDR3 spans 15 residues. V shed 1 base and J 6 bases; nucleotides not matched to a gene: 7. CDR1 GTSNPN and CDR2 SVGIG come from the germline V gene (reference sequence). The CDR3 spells CAWSGGAGVSGELFF. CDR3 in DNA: TGTGCCTGGAGTGGGGGAGCGGGGGTTTCCGGGGAGCTGTTTTTT.